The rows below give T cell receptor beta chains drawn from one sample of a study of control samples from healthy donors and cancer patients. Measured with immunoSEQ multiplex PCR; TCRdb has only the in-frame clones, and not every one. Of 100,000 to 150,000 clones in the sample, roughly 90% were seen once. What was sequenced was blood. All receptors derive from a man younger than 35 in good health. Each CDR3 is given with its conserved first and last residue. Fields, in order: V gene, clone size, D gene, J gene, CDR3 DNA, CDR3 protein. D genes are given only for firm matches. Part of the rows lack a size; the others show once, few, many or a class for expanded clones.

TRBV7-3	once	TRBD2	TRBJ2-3	TGTGCCAGCAGCTTGGGACTAGCGGGAGCAGATACGCAGTATTTT	CASSLGLAGADTQYF
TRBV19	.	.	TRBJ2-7	TGTGCCAGTAGTATAGGTCGCAGTGACTCCTACGAGCAGTACTTC	CASSIGRSDSYEQYF
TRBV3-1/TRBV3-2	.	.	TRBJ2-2	TGTGCCAGCAGCCAAGGAGAGTATCGGGAGCTGTTTTTT	CASSQGEYRELFF
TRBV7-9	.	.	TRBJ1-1	TGTGCCGTATGGCTCTCAACTTTTGAAGCTTTCTTT	CAVWLSTFEAFF
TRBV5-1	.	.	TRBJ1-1	TGCGCCAGCAGCTTCTCAGGGGTAGGGGAGAACACTGAAGCTTTCTTT	CASSFSGVGENTEAFF
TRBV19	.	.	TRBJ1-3	TGTGCCACCGCTGGACCGACTGGAAACACCATATATTTT	CATAGPTGNTIYF
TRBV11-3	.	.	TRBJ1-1	TGTGCCAGCAGCTTAGACACTGAAGCTTTCTTT	CASSLDTEAFF
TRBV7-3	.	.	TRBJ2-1	TGTGCCAGCAGCTTAAGAGGGAGTGATGAGCAGTTCTTC	CASSLRGSDEQFF
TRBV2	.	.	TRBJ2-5	TGTGCCAGCAGTGCTCAAGAGACCCAGTACTTC	CASSAQETQYF
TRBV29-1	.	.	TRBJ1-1	TGCAGCGTGAAGCAGGGTGTTGAAACTGAAGCTTTCTTT	CSVKQGVETEAFF
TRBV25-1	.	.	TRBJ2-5	TGTGCCAGCAGTGTCTCCGGCCCGGGGCAAGAGACCCAGTACTTC	CASSVSGPGQETQYF
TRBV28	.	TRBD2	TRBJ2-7	TGTGCCAGCCGCAGAGCGGGGGCCTACGAGCAGTACTTC	CASRRAGAYEQYF
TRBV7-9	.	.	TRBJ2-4	TGTGCCAGCAGCATTACCCGGGGTCTAGCCAAAAACATTCAGTACTTC	CASSITRGLAKNIQYF
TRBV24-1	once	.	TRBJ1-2	TGTGCCACCAGTGATTTGGGACAGACAGATGGCTACACCTTC	CATSDLGQTDGYTF
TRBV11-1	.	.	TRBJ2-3	TGTGCCAGCAGCTTCCGAAGGGGGGTCACAGATACGCAGTATTTT	CASSFRRGVTDTQYF
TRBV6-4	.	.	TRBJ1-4	TGTGCCAGCAGCCCGGGCCCTGGGGGAAGGGAACTGTTTTTT	CASSPGPGGRELFF
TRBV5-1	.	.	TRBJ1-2	TGCGCCAGTAGTCCGGGACATAATCTTAACTATGGCTACACCTTC	CASSPGHNLNYGYTF
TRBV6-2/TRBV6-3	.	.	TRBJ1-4	TGTGCCAGCAGTTACTCGGGGGCGAATCGGGTGGATGAAAAACTGTTTTTT	CASSYSGANRVDEKLFF
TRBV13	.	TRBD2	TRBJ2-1	TGTGCCAGCAGCTCCCTGGCGGGGGGGCTAAAATTAATTACCTACAATGAGCAGTTCTTC	CASSSLAGGLKLITYNEQFF
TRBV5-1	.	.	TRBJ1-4	TGCGCCAGCAGCCCGGGCCCAACTAATGAAAAACTGTTTTTT	CASSPGPTNEKLFF
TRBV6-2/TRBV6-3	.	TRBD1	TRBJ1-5	TGTGCCAGCAGCGATGACAGGGATCAGCCCCAGCATTTT	CASSDDRDQPQHF
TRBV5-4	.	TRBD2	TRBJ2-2	TGTGCCAGCAGCTTGGTTAGCGGGGGTTATCCCGGGGAGCTGTTTTTT	CASSLVSGGYPGELFF
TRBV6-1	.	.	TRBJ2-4	TGTGCCAGCAGTGAAAAGGCAGGGTGGAACATTCAGTACTTC	CASSEKAGWNIQYF
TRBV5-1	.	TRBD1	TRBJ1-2	TGCGCCAGCACCCCGGGACAGGGGATGGGTGGCTACACCTTC	CASTPGQGMGGYTF
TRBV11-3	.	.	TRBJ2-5	TGTGCCAGCAGCTCCCCTTGGGCCCAGTACTTC	CASSSPWAQYF
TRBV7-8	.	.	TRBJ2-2	TGTGCCAGCAGCTTATTCAGGGAGGACACCGGGGAGCTGTTTTTT	CASSLFREDTGELFF
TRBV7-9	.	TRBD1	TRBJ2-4	TGTGCCAGCAGCACGGGACAGTCCTCGGGAAACATTCAGTACTTC	CASSTGQSSGNIQYF
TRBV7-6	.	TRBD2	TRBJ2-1	TGTGCCAGCAGCTTAGGGACTGGCGGGAGAATCAATGAGCAGTTCTTC	CASSLGTGGRINEQFF
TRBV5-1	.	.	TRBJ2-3	TGCGCCAGCAGCTTGGCCAAGGTCGCAGATACGCAGTATTTT	CASSLAKVADTQYF
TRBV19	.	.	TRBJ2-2	TGTGCCAGTAGTATAGTGCTGGGGGGAACCGGGGAGCTGTTTTTT	CASSIVLGGTGELFF
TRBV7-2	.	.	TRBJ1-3	TGTGCCAGCAGCCCTCGGGACAATCTCTCTGGAAACACCATATATTTT	CASSPRDNLSGNTIYF
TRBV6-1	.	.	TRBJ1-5	TGTGCCAGCAGTGAAGCGCAGGCGGGAAGGATGTTTCAGCCCCAGCATTTT	CASSEAQAGRMFQPQHF
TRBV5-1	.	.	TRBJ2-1	TGCGCCAGCAGTGGTGGGTGGAGCTCCTACAATGAGCAGTTCTTC	CASSGGWSSYNEQFF
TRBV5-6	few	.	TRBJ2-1	TGTGCCAGCTCTTCCCTCGCGGTTTCGGGCTCCTACAATGAGCAGTTCTTC	CASSSLAVSGSYNEQFF
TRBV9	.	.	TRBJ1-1	TGTGCCAGCAGCGCCGGGGGGAACACTGAAGCTTTCTTT	CASSAGGNTEAFF
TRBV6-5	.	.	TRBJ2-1	TGTGCCAGCAGTTACAGGCAAAACAATGAGCAGTTCTTC	CASSYRQNNEQFF
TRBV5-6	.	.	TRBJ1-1	TGTGCCAGCAGCCGGCTGGCCTGGGGGAACACTGAAGCTTTCTTT	CASSRLAWGNTEAFF
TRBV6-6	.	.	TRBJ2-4	TGTGCCAGCAGCGATACTAGGGCCAGAGAGGACATTCAGTACTTC	CASSDTRAREDIQYF
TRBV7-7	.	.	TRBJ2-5	TGTGCCAGCAGCTTACGGCTAGCGGAGACCCAGTACTTC	CASSLRLAETQYF